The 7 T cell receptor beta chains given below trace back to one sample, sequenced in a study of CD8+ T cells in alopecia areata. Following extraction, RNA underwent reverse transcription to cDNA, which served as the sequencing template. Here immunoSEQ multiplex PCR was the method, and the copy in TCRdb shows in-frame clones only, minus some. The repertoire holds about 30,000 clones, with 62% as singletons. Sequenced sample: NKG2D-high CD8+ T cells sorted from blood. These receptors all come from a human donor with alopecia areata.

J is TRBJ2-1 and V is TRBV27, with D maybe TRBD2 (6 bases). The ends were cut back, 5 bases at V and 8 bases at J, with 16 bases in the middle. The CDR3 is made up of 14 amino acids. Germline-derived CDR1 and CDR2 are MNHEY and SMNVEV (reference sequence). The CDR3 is CASSHRGGIYEQFF. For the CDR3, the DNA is TGTGCCAGCAGTCATAGGGGCGGGATCTATGAGCAGTTCTTC.

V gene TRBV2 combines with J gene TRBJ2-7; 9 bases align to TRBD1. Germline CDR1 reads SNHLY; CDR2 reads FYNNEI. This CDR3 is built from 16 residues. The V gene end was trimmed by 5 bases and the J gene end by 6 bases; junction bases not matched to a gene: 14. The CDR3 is CASSMIGTGRLGEQYF. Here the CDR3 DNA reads TGTGCCAGCAGTATGATCGGGACAGGGCGTCTGGGCGAGCAGTACTTC.

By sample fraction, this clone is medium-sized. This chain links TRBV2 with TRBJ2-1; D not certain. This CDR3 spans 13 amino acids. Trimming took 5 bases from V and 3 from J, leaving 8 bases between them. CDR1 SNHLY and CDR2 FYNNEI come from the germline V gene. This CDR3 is CASSYRNYNEQFF. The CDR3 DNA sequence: TGTGCCAGCAGTTATCGGAACTACAATGAGCAGTTCTTC.

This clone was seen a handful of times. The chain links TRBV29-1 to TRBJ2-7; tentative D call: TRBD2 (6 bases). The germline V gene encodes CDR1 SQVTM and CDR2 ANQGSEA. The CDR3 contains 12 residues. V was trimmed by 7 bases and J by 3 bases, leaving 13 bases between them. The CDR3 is CSAGVRGYEQYF. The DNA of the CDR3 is TGCAGCGCGGGGGTTCGCGGCTACGAGCAGTACTTC.

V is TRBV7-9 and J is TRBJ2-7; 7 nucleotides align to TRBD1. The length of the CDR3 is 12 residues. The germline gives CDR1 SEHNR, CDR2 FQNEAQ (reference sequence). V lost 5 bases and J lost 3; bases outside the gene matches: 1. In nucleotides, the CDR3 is TGTGCCAGCAGCCCAGGGGGCTACGAGCAGTACTTC. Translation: CASSPGGYEQYF.

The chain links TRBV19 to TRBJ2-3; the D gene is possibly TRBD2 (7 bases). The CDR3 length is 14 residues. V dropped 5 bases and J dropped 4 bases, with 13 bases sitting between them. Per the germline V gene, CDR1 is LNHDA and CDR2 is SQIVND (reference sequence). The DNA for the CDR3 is TGTGCCAGTAGTGGACCGGGGGGCCCAGATACGCAGTATTTT. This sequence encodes CASSGPGGPDTQYF.

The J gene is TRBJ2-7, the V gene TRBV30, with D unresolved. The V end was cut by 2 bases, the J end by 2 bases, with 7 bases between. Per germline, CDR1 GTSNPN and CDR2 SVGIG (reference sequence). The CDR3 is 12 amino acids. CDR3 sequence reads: CAWSMGTYEQYF. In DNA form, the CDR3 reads TGTGCCTGGAGTATGGGGACCTACGAGCAGTACTTC.